This TCR beta chain was sequenced during a study of T-cell reconstitution after alpha-beta-depleted transplantation in children. Study-level points and caveats: Reports say that about two months after transplant, the alpha-beta T cells came out of several hundred graft clones that had expanded. Recipient T cells and thymic progenitors that survived gave rise to the high TCRbeta diversity observed at day 60 in some patients. Diversity and T-cell counts at one year after transplant derived mostly from new T cells.

The germline V and J ends were trimmed by 3 bases and 8 bases, with 10 bases remaining between them. There are 13 residues in the CDR3. This clonotype was found a few times. Antigen: not known. TCRbeta library construction was performed incorporating unique molecular identifiers. TCRdb ran MiXCR on the PCR reads and lists one entry per CDR3 protein. Of about 640,000 distinct CDR3 sequences listed, approximately 12% are singletons. The chain combines TRBV12-3 or TRBV12-4 with TRBJ2-2; D is perhaps TRBD2 (6 bases). Sample: PBMCs, mostly from graft donor cells, taken 360 days after TCRalphabeta/CD19-depleted stem cell transplant. This TCR was sampled from a male patient between 5 and 17 years old who had a stem cell transplant for acute myeloid leukemia, so the T cells may come from the graft donor. CDR3 DNA sequence: TGTGCCAGCAGTTTGGAGGGGAGGGGGGAGCTGTTTTTT. Its translation is CASSLEGRGELFF.